The present T cell receptor (beta chain) was sequenced within a study of cytomegalovirus exposure and HLA in healthy donors. The PCR made use of 60 Vbeta and 13 Jbeta primers. Original data processing: A follow-up analysis tallied approximately 85 million unique TCR beta chains, roughly 9.9 million shared. Data came from immunoSEQ multiplex PCR; TCRdb stores just in-frame clones and leaves some out. The DNA was the basis for D and trimming; V, J and clone size are from that table. This table has some 250,000 clones, around 76% appearing once. The CDR3 is made up of 12 amino acids. J was trimmed by 10 bases and V by 4 bases; bases with no gene match: 6. Germline V gene sequence: CDR1 SGHTA, CDR2 FQGTGA.

This clonotype was obtained from a woman aged 40-49 years in good health and CMV-seropositive. This chain connects TRBV7-3 to TRBJ1-2; TRBD1 aligns across 7 bases. The sequencing input was PBMCs. The CDR3 nucleotides are TGTGCCAGCAGCTCTGGAGGGGGCGACTACACCTTC. Translating gives CASSSGGGDYTF.